These 17 T cell receptor beta chains were all obtained from the same sample, sequenced in a study of molecular identifiers for immune sequencing clone quantification. TCRdb re-analysed the PCR reads in MiXCR, keeping a single row per CDR3 protein. Of over 550,000 distinct CDR3 sequences in the sample, about 25% were seen once. Sequenced: naive CD8+ T cells from blood, with Jurkat cell RNA spiked in. As for subset: FACS-sorted CD8+CD4-CCR7+CD45RA+ naive T cells. Every receptor here comes from a human donor in good health. Some libraries in this study had Jurkat cell RNA spiked in.

On this clonotype itself: A clone one base away is much larger, so this may be a read error. V and J are TRBV27 and TRBJ2-7; the match to TRBD1 covers 7 bases. The CDR3 is made up of 12 amino acids. CDR1 is MNHEY, CDR2 SMNVEV, per germline (reference sequence). The chain's CDR3 is CASSKTGHERYF. DNA for the CDR3: TGTGCCAGCAGTAAGACAGGGCACGAGCGGTACTTC.

Remarks on this clonotype: This could be a read error, since a much larger clone is one nucleotide away. The rearrangement joins TRBV4-3 to TRBJ2-5, with D unresolved. The CDR3 extends over 15 amino acids. Germline V gives CDR1 LGHNA, CDR2 YSLEER. The CDR3 region is CASSQALAPGEPQYF. The CDR3 coding sequence is TGCGCCAGCAGCCAGGCCCTCGCCCCTGGAGAGCCCCAGTACTTC.

In the case of this clonotype: A much larger clone sits a single nucleotide away, making a read error possible. The rearrangement links TRBV7-3 to TRBJ2-3; D is uncertain. The CDR3 length is 15 residues. From germline, CDR1 is SGHTA and CDR2 FQGTGA. The CDR3 bases are TGTGTCAGCAGCTTAGGTCTTCGGGTAACAGATACGCAGTATTTT. It codes for CVSSLGLRVTDTQYF.

The chain is built from TRBV4-3 and TRBJ1-4; the D gene is possibly TRBD1 (5 bases). From germline, CDR1 is LGHNA and CDR2 YSLEER. This CDR3 has 15 residues. The V end lost 1 base, the J end lost 2 bases, and 8 bases lay between the germline ends. The CDR3 is CASSQAPGTNEKLFF. DNA of the CDR3: TGCGCCAGCAGCCAAGCTCCAGGGACTAATGAAAAACTGTTTTTT.

The J gene is TRBJ2-7, the V gene TRBV6-1; D could derive from TRBD1 or TRBD2 (5 bases each). The germline V and J ends were trimmed by 6 bases and 4 bases, with 13 bases remaining between them. The CDR3 loop spans 13 amino acids. Per the germline V gene, CDR1 is MNHNS and CDR2 is SASEGT. The CDR3 loop reads CASSPGRIYEQYF. In DNA, the CDR3 is TGTGCCAGCAGCCCGGGACGGATTTACGAGCAGTACTTC.

The chain uses TRBV6-5 and TRBJ2-7, with a possible D match to TRBD1 (5 bases). The CDR3 loop spans 12 amino acids. Per germline, CDR1 MNHEY and CDR2 SVGAGI. Between the trimmed V and J ends, which lost 8 bases and 4 bases, there was a span of 12 bases. As DNA, the CDR3 is TGTGCCAGCTCTCCGACAGTGTACGAGCAGTACTTC. It translates to CASSPTVYEQYF.

The V gene is TRBV7-9, the J gene TRBJ2-1; D is uncertain. V was clipped by 1 base and J by 12 bases, with 16 bases between them. The germline V gene has CDR1 SEHNR and CDR2 FQNEAQ (reference sequence). This CDR3 is 14 amino acids long. CDR3 region: CASSLGYGFRGQFF. For the CDR3, the DNA is TGTGCCAGCAGCTTAGGATACGGCTTCCGCGGGCAGTTCTTC.

In this sample, this clonotype turned up many times. The V call is TRBV29-1, the J call TRBJ2-7; 9 bases agree with TRBD1. The V segment lost 1 base and the J segment 2 bases; nucleotides outside the gene matches: 3. The CDR3 extends over 14 amino acids. Germline values: CDR1 SQVTM, CDR2 ANQGSEA. The DNA for the CDR3 is TGCAGCGTTGAAGGGGGACAGGGACCCTACGAGCAGTACTTC. Its protein product is CSVEGGQGPYEQYF.

As for this clonotype: One base away lies a much larger clone, so this may be a sequencing read error. CDR3 nucleotide sequence: TGCAGTGCTAGTGTCGCTGAAGCTTTCTTT. Translated: CSASVAEAFF. The chain combines TRBV20-1 with TRBJ1-1; D is uncertain. The length of the CDR3 is 10 residues. Looked up from germline, CDR1 is DFQATT and CDR2 is SNEGSKA (reference sequence). Trimming left V 3 bases short and J 6 bases short, with 5 bases between.

As concerns this clonotype: The germline gene is not matched at one end of the junction; a read error may be the cause. The genes are TRBV7-6 and TRBJ2-2; D possibly matches TRBD1 or TRBD2 (6 bases each). The CDR3 contains 15 residues. Per the germline V gene, CDR1 is SGHVS and CDR2 is FNYEAQ. The CDR3 reads CASSPTGTPTGGLFF. The CDR3 DNA is TGTGCCAGCAGCCCTACCGGGACACCTACCGGGGGGCTGTTTTTT.

This clonotype was observed many times. The chain recombines TRBV29-1 with TRBJ1-2, with 9 bases fitting TRBD1. V was pared by 0 bases and J by 2 bases, with 4 bases of the junction left unmatched. Germline lookup yields CDR1 SQVTM and CDR2 ANQGSEA. CDR3 size: 15 residues. As DNA, the CDR3 is TGCAGCGTTGAAGAAGGGACAGGGTACAACTATGGCTACACCTTC. It encodes CSVEEGTGYNYGYTF.

This clonotype occurred once. This may stem from a read error, because a much larger clone lies one nucleotide away. The rearrangement joins TRBV4-1 to TRBJ2-5; D unclear. The CDR3 loop spans 14 amino acids. CDR1 is MGHRA and CDR2 is YSYEKL in the germline V gene. CDR3 region: CASRQDGYQETQYF. The CDR3 region has the DNA TGCGCCAGCCGCCAAGACGGATACCAAGAGACCCAGTACTTC.

This clonotype was recorded many times. The rearrangement uses TRBV7-9 and TRBJ2-7, with D possibly being TRBD1 or TRBD2 (10 bases each). The germline V gene has CDR1 SEHNR and CDR2 FQNEAQ (reference sequence). Trimming removed 5 bases at V and 3 bases at J, with 35 bases between. The CDR3 extends over 21 amino acids. The CDR3 loop reads CASSPKQTGTGVLAGVYEQYF. The CDR3 DNA is TGTGCCAGCAGCCCGAAGCAGACCGGGACAGGGGTGCTAGCGGGGGTCTACGAGCAGTACTTC.

This clonotype was found many times. This rearrangement joins TRBV4-1 to TRBJ2-7, with TRBD1 as a possible D gene (7 bases). Deletions cut 0 bases from V and 7 bases from J, with 25 bases between. The CDR3 is 18 amino acids. The germline CDR1 and CDR2 sequences are MGHRA and YSYEKL. The CDR3 here is CASSQDSYRGGSTGEQYF. Here the CDR3 DNA reads TGCGCCAGCAGCCAAGATTCCTACAGGGGAGGTTCTACTGGGGAGCAGTACTTC.

This clonotype was seen many times. The rearrangement joins TRBV7-9 to TRBJ2-5, with 7 bases matching TRBD1. In germline, CDR1 is SEHNR, CDR2 FQNEAQ (reference sequence). There are 14 residues in the CDR3. The J segment lost 2 bases and the V segment lost 5 bases, leaving 5 bases of the junction unmatched. The CDR3 is CASSDRDSQETQYF. DNA for the CDR3: TGTGCCAGCAGCGACCGGGACAGTCAAGAGACCCAGTACTTC.

In the case of this clonotype: This may stem from a read error, because a much larger clone lies one nucleotide away. V and J are TRBV4-1 and TRBJ1-5; D is perhaps TRBD1 (5 bases). Germline assignment: CDR1 MGHRA and CDR2 YSYEKL. CDR3 length: 17 amino acids. The CDR3 DNA reads as TGCGCCAGCGGCCAAGTTCTGGGGGGATGGAGCAATCAGCCCCAGCATTTT. This codes for CASGQVLGGWSNQPQHF.

About this clonotype: Compared with germline, one end of the junction differs, possibly owing to a read error. The chain recombines TRBV6-6 with TRBJ2-7, with 12 bases identical to TRBD2. The CDR3 spans 15 residues. Germline V CDR1 and CDR2: MNHNY, SVGAGI (reference sequence). In nucleotides, the CDR3 is TGTACCAGCAGTTACTCGACTAGCGGGGGAGTCGAGCAGTACTTC. It specifies CTSSYSTSGGVEQYF.